Each of the 17 T cell receptor beta chains below was sequenced from the same sample in a study of T cells expressing NK-cell markers. TCRdb re-called the 5' RACE reads and catalogs CDR3 proteins one per entry, DNA excluded. The sample has some 190,000 distinct CDR3 sequences. The sequenced sample was blood T cells: a sorted CD56 or NKG2C T cell subset, CD4+ or CD8+ T cells, or bulk PBMC T cells (not recorded which). All receptors come from a man aged 18 to 69 in good health.

The rearrangement links TRBV27 to TRBJ1-5. The CDR3 length is 12 residues. CDR1 and CDR2 from the germline V gene are MNHEY and SMNVEV (reference sequence). CDR3: CASSFLRQPQHF.

CDR3 residues: CASSPSVASDEQFF. This chain connects TRBV18 to TRBJ2-1. The CDR3 is 14 residues long. The germline V gene has CDR1 KGHSH and CDR2 LQKENI.

The rearrangement links TRBV5-6 to TRBJ2-3; the D call of TRBD2 rests on TCRdb alone, since no DNA is present to check it. Per the germline V gene, CDR1 is SGHDT and CDR2 is YYEEEE. The CDR3 has 17 amino acids. Here the CDR3 reads CASSFRYTSGGTDTQYF.

The J gene is TRBJ2-1, the V gene TRBV7-9; TCRdb's D call of TRBD1 is untestable without DNA. Germline CDR1 reads SEHNR; CDR2 reads FQNEAQ (reference sequence). CDR3 length: 15 amino acids. The CDR3: CASSAPGQGNNEQFF.

The chain employs TRBV6-1 and TRBJ2-7. Germline CDR1 and CDR2: MNHNS and SASEGT. This CDR3 contains 16 residues. Here the CDR3 reads CASSPDLWGNSYEQYF.

V usage is TRBV9 and J usage is TRBJ2-6; the TCRdb call, TRBD2, lacks DNA for checking. Germline V lookup: CDR1 SGDLS, CDR2 YYNGEE. There are 17 residues in the CDR3. CDR3 sequence reads: CASSVGRTSPGANVLTF.

This rearrangement joins TRBV5-1 to TRBJ1-2; checking the TCRdb D call of TRBD1 is not possible without DNA. Germline V gene data show CDR1 as SGHRS and CDR2 as YFSETQ. There are 15 residues in the CDR3. The CDR3 loop reads CASSPGEHSGYGYTF.

The chain recombines TRBV6-5 with TRBJ1-1; TCRdb's assignment of TRBD1 cannot be checked, as there is no DNA. CDR1 MNHEY and CDR2 SVGAGI come from the germline V gene. The CDR3 is 14 residues long. CDR3: CASSYGRQGLEAFF.

This rearrangement joins TRBV10-3 to TRBJ2-3. This CDR3 is 15 amino acids long. CDR1 is ENHRY, CDR2 SYGVKD, per germline. This chain's CDR3 is CAISESETLTDTQYF.

The genes are TRBV12-3 or TRBV12-4 and TRBJ1-5; TCRdb proposes TRBD1, but this gene call is untestable without DNA. CDR3 length equals 13 residues. CDR3 protein: CASSGGNNQPQHF.

This chain uses TRBV28 with TRBJ2-5; no DNA is available, so the TRBD1 call from TCRdb remains unchecked. The CDR3 covers 13 residues. Germline V gene lookup returns CDR1 MDHEN and CDR2 SYDVKM. CDR3 sequence: CASTPEAGETQYF.

The chain recombines TRBV7-9 with TRBJ2-7; TCRdb gives TRBD1 as the D gene, but with no DNA this cannot be confirmed. The germline CDR1 and CDR2 sequences are SEHNR and FQNEAQ (reference sequence). The CDR3 consists of 14 residues. This CDR3 reads CASSSADRTYEQYF.

The rearrangement uses TRBV29-1 and TRBJ1-2; TCRdb outputs TRBD1, but without DNA this stays unchecked. There are 15 residues in the CDR3. Germline V gives CDR1 SQVTM, CDR2 ANQGSEA. The CDR3 spells CSVDRDLQGNYGYTF.

The chain links TRBV6-5 to TRBJ1-5; TCRdb calls TRBD1, which cannot be checked without DNA. Germline-derived CDR1 and CDR2 are MNHEY and SVGAGI. The CDR3 totals 14 residues. The CDR3 region is CASSYARGNQPQHF.

The J gene is TRBJ1-1, the V gene TRBV6-1; the D call of TRBD1 rests on TCRdb alone, since no DNA is present to check it. The CDR3 loop spans 15 amino acids. Germline V gives CDR1 MNHNS, CDR2 SASEGT. The CDR3: CASSAASGANTEAFF.

The V and J genes are TRBV9 and TRBJ2-3; TCRdb reports TRBD1, a call that lacks DNA to check it against. Germline V gene lookup returns CDR1 SGDLS and CDR2 YYNGEE. This CDR3 has 16 amino acids. CDR3 loop: CASSPSSEGGTDTQYF.

The rearrangement uses TRBV27 and TRBJ2-7; there is no DNA to check the TCRdb D call of TRBD1. The CDR3 sequence is 17 residues long. CDR1 and CDR2 (germline): MNHEY, SMNVEV (reference sequence). The CDR3 reads CASSLIAGRGISYEQYF.